The present T cell receptor beta chain was sequenced within a study of beta chain features in type 1 diabetes (dated 2018 in TCRdb). As for the study more broadly: Mean age, gender distribution, total cell number and subset yield did not differ between patients and healthy donors. A total of 85 million to 140 million sorted cells were examined across all samples, and a strong correlation was observed between cell number per subset and RNA yield. In the study, recently diagnosed type 1 diabetes patients and matched healthy donors were compared on the TCRB repertoires of their sorted circulating CD4+ T cell subsets. Whereas all 30 or so donors provided naive and central memory subsets, regulatory and stem cell-like memory subsets were isolated from just 8 patients and about 8 healthy donors.

V is shortened by 5 bases, J by 0 bases, and the region joining them spans 16 bases. Counted from cysteine to phenylalanine, this CDR3 has 16 amino acids. Only the CDR3 DNA stays, 48 bases, in frame from base 1. CDR1 and CDR2 were assigned from the germline V gene (reference sequence) as SEHNR and FQNEAQ. In its sample, this clone was seen many times. Its antigen target is currently unknown. The input lacks base qualities; no much larger clone sits a single base away. Each donor gave one peripheral blood draw, roughly 0.11 L on average, collected into heparinised tubes. Using a panel that included CD45RO, CCR7, CD25, CD127, CD95 and CD27, naive, central memory, regulatory and stem cell-like memory CD4+ T cells were sorted on a BD FACSAria II. All sorted populations exceeded 95% purity. Right away, PBMCs were isolated by Lymphoprep density gradient centrifugation and were stained directly, with no culture step. To minimize batch effects, samples were stained and sorted in pairs, one healthy donor with one patient per experiment.

The entire isolated RNA was reverse transcribed using the High Capacity cDNA Reverse Transcription Kit, and thus expressed TCRB transcripts were sequenced. Deep immunoSEQ sequencing was performed on naive, central memory and regulatory T cell samples, with an average of roughly 3.6 million total reads per sample. After sorted cells were lysed in RLT buffer, RNA was extracted with DNase-treated RNeasy Micro or Mini kits, with the choice depending on cell number. To prevent cross-contamination, each cell subset was processed individually, whereas patient and healthy donor samples were processed jointly. Using the immunoSEQ multiplex PCR, TCRB sequences were amplified from cDNA into 87-bp fragments spanning the CDR3 region. The amplicons were sequenced using the Illumina HiSeq platform. In the source study's methods: Synthetic template baselines were used to correct PCR bias computationally, reads within Hamming distance 2 were collapsed together, and singletons that could not be merged were discarded. Reads were aligned to IMGT to assign V, D and J genes, CDR3 length, and insertions or deletions at six rearrangement sites. Clonotype counts were normalized to sorted cell number within each subset before computing true diversity and Gini coefficients with the tcR R package. The overlap coefficient, calculated on TCRB nucleotide sequences, was used to measure repertoire sharing. TCRdb took over this immuneACCESS table, retaining in-frame rearrangements with V and J assigned. Such tables are incomplete; in checked studies, under half of the missing clones stem from an unresolved V gene, and the remainder is unexplained. V, J and clone size are taken as reported in that table, and D and trimming were inferred from the DNA itself. Present in this sample are 250,000 to 300,000 clones, about 8% of which were seen just once. About 0.93% of the sample is in the top ten clones.

Beyond this particular receptor, the publication reports: In all four CD4+ subsets, TCRB CDR3 length was moderately but significantly shorter in type 1 diabetes patients. Sequencing cDNA rather than genomic DNA could over-represent highly expressing activated cells, although activation and CD3 levels did not differ between groups. Only small numbers of individuals were included in the HLA sub-analyses, which left unresolved whether HLA type had any influence on TCRB rearrangement. At VDJ recombination sites, type 1 diabetes patients had fewer insertions and more deleted nucleotides, which implies abnormalities in thymic rearrangement. PCR may preferentially amplify shorter templates, but because patient and control samples were amplified and corrected together, any resulting skew would affect both groups equally. Naive, central memory and regulatory TCRB repertoires appeared more similar among patients than among healthy donors.

The sequencing sample was made of central memory CD4+ T cells from blood. This clonotype was sampled from a woman under 30 in good health. The rearrangement joined TRBV7-9 to TRBJ1-2, with a tentative D gene TRBD1 over 5 matching bases. This receptor has the CDR3 CASSGRDRKANYGYTF. The DNA sequence reads TGTGCCAGCAGCGGCCGCGACAGAAAAGCTAACTATGGCTACACCTTC.